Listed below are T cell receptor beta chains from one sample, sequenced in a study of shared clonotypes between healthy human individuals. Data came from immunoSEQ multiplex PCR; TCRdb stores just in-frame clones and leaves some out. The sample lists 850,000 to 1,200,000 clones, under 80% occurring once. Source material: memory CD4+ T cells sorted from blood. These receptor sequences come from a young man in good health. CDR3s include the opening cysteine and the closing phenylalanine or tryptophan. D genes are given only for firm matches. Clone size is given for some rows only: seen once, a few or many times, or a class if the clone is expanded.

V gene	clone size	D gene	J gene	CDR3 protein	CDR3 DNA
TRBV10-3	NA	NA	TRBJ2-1	CAIEGQGRNEQFF	TGTGCCATCGAGGGGCAGGGGAGGAATGAGCAGTTCTTC
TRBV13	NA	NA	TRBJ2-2	CASSQTRDGRQSLFF	TGTGCCAGCAGCCAGACCCGGGACGGCCGTCAATCGCTGTTTTTT
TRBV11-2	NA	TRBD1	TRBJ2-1	CASSLRVGTGSYNEQFF	TGTGCCAGCAGCTTAAGAGTAGGGACAGGGTCCTACAATGAGCAGTTCTTC
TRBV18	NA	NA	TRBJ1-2	CASSPDKGYGYTF	TGTGCCAGCTCCCCAGACAAAGGCTATGGCTACACCTTC
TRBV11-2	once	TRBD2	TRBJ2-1	CASSLGLAVLVEQFF	TGTGCCAGCAGCTTAGGGCTAGCGGTCCTCGTTGAGCAGTTCTTC
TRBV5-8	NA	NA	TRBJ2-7	CASSALGGEQYF	TGTGCCAGCAGCGCCCTGGGGGGCGAGCAGTACTTC
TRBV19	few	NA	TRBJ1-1	CASSISKNTEAFF	TGTGCCAGTAGTATCTCCAAGAACACTGAAGCTTTCTTT
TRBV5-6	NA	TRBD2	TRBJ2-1	CASRLTSGGGSYNEQFF	TGTGCCAGCAGGTTGACTAGCGGGGGAGGCTCCTACAATGAGCAGTTCTTC
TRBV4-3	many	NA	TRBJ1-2	CASSQDPLGAVGYTF	TGCGCCAGCAGCCAAGACCCCCTGGGAGCGGTAGGCTACACCTTC
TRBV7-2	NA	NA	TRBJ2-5	CASSFAGTAEGEQYF	TGTGCCAGCAGTTTCGCCGGGACAGCGGAGGGGGAGCAGTACTTC